Listed below are T cell receptor beta chains from one sample, sequenced in a study of blood T cells in healthy people across ages. One entry per CDR3 protein results from TCRdb running MiXCR on the 5' RACE reads. In the table there are over 1,500,000 distinct CDR3 sequences, approximately 40% of which are singletons. The sequenced sample was blood. Receptor source: a human donor in good health. CDR3s include the opening cysteine and the closing phenylalanine or tryptophan. D genes are given only for firm matches. Expanded clones get a size class; other rows say once, few or many, or leave the size out.

>NA|NA|TRBJ2-3|TRBV20-1
CSAQGWDPKVGTDTQYF
TGCAGTGCTCAGGGGTGGGACCCCAAGGTGGGCACAGATACGCAGTATTTT
>NA|TRBD1|TRBJ2-5|TRBV10-3
CAISLGTEQETQYF
TGTGCCATCAGTTTGGGGACAGAACAAGAGACCCAGTACTTC
>NA|NA|TRBJ2-1|TRBV4-3
CASSQDISGGLPYNEQFF
TGCGCCAGCAGCCAAGATATAAGTGGTGGGTTACCCTACAATGAGCAGTTCTTC
>few|TRBD1|TRBJ1-4|TRBV29-1
CSARTGGEEKLFF
TGCAGCGCCAGGACAGGGGGTGAGGAAAAACTGTTTTTT
>NA|NA|TRBJ1-5|TRBV2
CASSETEISNQPQHF
TGTGCCAGCAGTGAAACCGAGATTAGCAATCAGCCCCAGCATTTT
>few|NA|TRBJ1-4|TRBV12-3/TRBV12-4
CASSLYRRSEKLFF
TGTGCCAGCAGTCTGTACCGGAGGTCTGAAAAACTGTTTTTT
>NA|NA|TRBJ1-2|TRBV4-3
CASSRAPSSYGYTF
TGCGCCAGCAGCAGAGCCCCCTCGAGCTATGGCTACACCTTC
>NA|NA|TRBJ2-1|TRBV11-2
CASNTFFGKSYNEQFF
TGTGCCAGCAACACTTTTTTCGGGAAGTCCTACAATGAGCAGTTCTTC
>NA|TRBD1|TRBJ2-7|TRBV20-1
CSVPGQGNDYEQYF
TGCAGTGTGCCGGGACAGGGTAATGACTACGAGCAGTACTTC
>NA|NA|TRBJ1-2|TRBV7-6
CASSPIFGQTNYGYTF
TGTGCCAGCAGCCCAATATTTGGACAGACTAACTATGGCTACACCTTC
>many|NA|TRBJ2-4|TRBV29-1
CSSTAAGDIQYF
TGCAGCTCAACGGCGGCCGGGGACATTCAGTACTTC
>NA|NA|TRBJ2-1|TRBV25-1
CASSEVGGAFNEQFF
TGTGCCAGCAGTGAAGTGGGGGGGGCCTTCAATGAGCAGTTCTTC
>NA|NA|TRBJ2-7|TRBV5-1
CASSLTWAGAYEQYF
TGCGCCAGCAGCTTGACATGGGCAGGCGCCTACGAGCAGTACTTC
>NA|TRBD2|TRBJ2-1|TRBV20-1
CSASPSAGGPDEQFF
TGCAGTGCAAGCCCCTCAGCGGGGGGGCCCGATGAGCAGTTCTTC
>few|NA|TRBJ2-5|TRBV6-5
CASVGLGGVGGETQYF
TGTGCCAGCGTCGGACTGGGGGGTGTCGGTGGAGAGACCCAGTACTTC
>NA|TRBD1|TRBJ2-7|TRBV12-3/TRBV12-4
CASSPGQGGHEQYF
TGTGCCAGCTCACCAGGACAGGGGGGACACGAGCAGTACTTC
>few|TRBD1|TRBJ1-4|TRBV12-3/TRBV12-4
CASSWGQGAKEKLFF
TGTGCCAGCAGTTGGGGACAGGGGGCAAAGGAAAAACTGTTTTTT
>NA|TRBD1|TRBJ1-6|TRBV20-1
CSATGQVNSPLHF
TGCAGTGCCACAGGACAGGTGAATTCACCCCTCCACTTT
>NA|TRBD1|TRBJ2-1|TRBV4-1
CASGDKTGVDEQFF
TGCGCCAGCGGGGATAAGACAGGGGTGGATGAGCAGTTCTTC
>few|TRBD1|TRBJ2-1|TRBV20-1
CSASDRAAYNEQFF
TGCAGTGCCTCCGACAGGGCAGCCTACAATGAGCAGTTCTTC
>NA|NA|TRBJ1-5|TRBV15
CATSRDRNSNQPQHF
TGTGCCACCAGCAGAGACAGGAATAGCAATCAGCCCCAGCATTTT
>few|NA|TRBJ2-7|TRBV29-1
CSVDTIGTSEQYF
TGCAGCGTTGATACGATAGGGACGAGCGAGCAGTACTTC
>once|NA|TRBJ2-3|TRBV11-2
CASSFRPSVDTQYF
TGTGCCAGCAGCTTCCGGCCTAGTGTGGATACGCAGTATTTT
>NA|TRBD1|TRBJ1-2|TRBV5-1
CASSTGGGTGSGYTF
TGCGCCAGCAGCACCGGCGGGGGGACAGGGAGCGGCTACACCTTC
>few|NA|TRBJ2-5|TRBV18
CASSRRIPEETQYF
TGTGCCAGCTCACGCCGAATCCCAGAGGAGACCCAGTACTTC
>NA|NA|TRBJ1-2|TRBV7-2
CASSLTAVGSYGHTF
TGTGCCAGCAGCTTAACGGCAGTGGGTTCCTATGGCCACACCTTC
>few|TRBD2|TRBJ2-5|TRBV20-1
CSARDGSASGGPEETQYF
TGCAGTGCTAGAGATGGGTCGGCTAGCGGGGGCCCTGAAGAGACCCAGTACTTC
>few|TRBD1|TRBJ1-2|TRBV29-1
CSVDTGGNGYTF
TGCAGCGTTGATACAGGGGGTAACGGCTACACCTTC
>NA|TRBD1|TRBJ2-5|TRBV5-1
CASSWGQGNQETQYF
TGCGCCAGCAGCTGGGGACAGGGTAACCAAGAGACCCAGTACTTC
>NA|NA|TRBJ2-3|TRBV20-1
CSAVRGGPTDTQYF
TGCAGTGCTGTCAGAGGAGGCCCCACAGATACGCAGTATTTT
>few|TRBD2|TRBJ2-3|TRBV20-1
CSARPPAGVGDTQYF
TGCAGTGCTAGACCTCCAGCGGGGGTGGGAGATACGCAGTATTTT
>NA|NA|TRBJ2-4|TRBV2
CASSGEGRNIQYF
TGTGCCAGCAGTGGAGAGGGGAGAAACATTCAGTACTTC
>few|TRBD1|TRBJ2-3|TRBV7-9
CASSLVSRGRNTQYF
TGTGCCAGCAGCTTAGTATCAAGGGGGCGAAATACGCAGTATTTT
>NA|NA|TRBJ2-7|TRBV12-5
CASGLGHPDEQYF
TGTGCTAGTGGCCTAGGGCACCCGGACGAGCAGTACTTC
>NA|NA|TRBJ1-5|TRBV4-2
CASSQDPATTYSNQPQHF
TGTGCCAGCAGCCAAGATCCAGCCACCACCTATAGCAATCAGCCCCAGCATTTT
>NA|NA|TRBJ1-1|TRBV29-1
CSVPTANTEAFF
TGCAGCGTTCCGACTGCGAACACTGAAGCTTTCTTT
>NA|TRBD1|TRBJ2-7|TRBV5-1
CASTRDSPYEQYF
TGCGCCAGCACACGGGACAGCCCCTACGAGCAGTACTTC
>NA|NA|TRBJ2-1|TRBV7-9
CASSGSWADNEQFF
TGTGCCAGCAGCGGATCTTGGGCGGACAATGAGCAGTTCTTC
>NA|TRBD2|TRBJ2-7|TRBV12-3/TRBV12-4
CASSPRLAGSSYEQYF
TGTGCCAGCAGTCCCCGACTAGCGGGGAGCTCCTACGAGCAGTACTTC
>NA|TRBD1|TRBJ1-1|TRBV12-3/TRBV12-4
CASSFYGTGEPEAFF
TGTGCCAGCAGTTTCTACGGGACAGGGGAGCCTGAAGCTTTCTTT
>NA|TRBD1|TRBJ1-1|TRBV9
CASSVGQGAKYEAFF
TGTGCCAGCAGCGTAGGACAGGGGGCGAAGTATGAAGCTTTCTTT
>NA|NA|TRBJ2-7|TRBV3-1
CASTTDNSYEQYF
TGTGCCAGCACTACAGACAATTCCTACGAGCAGTACTTC
>few|NA|TRBJ2-7|TRBV4-1
CASSQDIRPQYF
TGCGCCAGCAGCCAAGATATAAGACCCCAGTACTTC
>NA|NA|TRBJ2-7|TRBV6-2/TRBV6-3
CASGYHPYEQYF
TGTGCCAGCGGTTACCATCCGTACGAGCAGTACTTC
>NA|NA|TRBJ2-1|TRBV6-5
CASTLDSSNNEQFF
TGTGCCAGCACCCTAGACAGCAGTAACAATGAGCAGTTCTTC
>NA|NA|TRBJ2-7|TRBV29-1
CSVVGGPYGQYF
TGCAGCGTTGTAGGGGGGCCCTACGGGCAGTACTTC
>NA|NA|TRBJ2-6|TRBV5-1
CASSLVSLTGANVLTF
TGCGCCAGCAGCTTGGTATCGCTGACTGGGGCCAACGTCCTGACTTTC
>NA|NA|TRBJ1-1|TRBV7-2
CASSPSGANTEAFF
TGTGCCAGCAGCCCTAGTGGGGCGAACACTGAAGCTTTCTTT
>NA|TRBD2|TRBJ2-3|TRBV20-1
CSARGLETSGGNTDTQYF
TGCAGTGCTAGGGGTCTAGAGACTAGCGGGGGCAACACAGATACGCAGTATTTT
>NA|NA|TRBJ1-4|TRBV7-9
CASSRTSSGGGNEKLFF
TGTGCCAGCAGCCGTACCTCTTCGGGGGGCGGGAATGAAAAACTGTTTTTT
>once|NA|TRBJ1-2|TRBV12-3/TRBV12-4
CASSFGRGQTYTF
TGTGCCAGCAGTTTTGGTCGTGGTCAGACCTACACCTTC